The 12 T cell receptor beta chains listed next were all sequenced from one sample in a study of blood T cells in healthy people across ages. Combining a sample-barcoded 5' primer with a J-beta primer mix, a second PCR ran for about 7 to 12 cycles. Each CDR3 protein is one row after TCRdb ran MiXCR on the 5' RACE reads. The sample yields more than 650,000 distinct CDR3 sequences, approximately 55% seen once. Sample: blood. These receptors all come from an older man in good health.

The DNA for the CDR3 is TGTGCCAGCAGTGAATCCCCGAACACAGAGGCTTTCTTT. Its protein is CASSESPNTEAFF. The chain recombines TRBV6-1 with TRBJ1-1, with D unclear. Germline V gives CDR1 MNHNS, CDR2 SASEGT. Trimming removed 2 bases at V and 11 bases at J, with 15 bases between. The CDR3 spans 13 residues.

This clonotype was detected only a few times. CDR3 residues: CAISRDPDNEQFF. The CDR3 nucleotides read TGTGCCATCTCTCGGGACCCCGACAATGAGCAGTTCTTC. The chain recombines TRBV10-3 with TRBJ2-1, with D perhaps matching TRBD1 or TRBD2 (5 bases each). Per the germline V gene, CDR1 is ENHRY and CDR2 is SYGVKD. The CDR3 runs to 13 residues. The V and J ends lost 8 bases and 5 bases respectively, with 13 bases between them.

This clonotype was counted only a few times. This chain joins TRBV28 and TRBJ2-7; the D is unclear. This CDR3 contains 14 residues. Per germline, CDR1 MDHEN and CDR2 SYDVKM. Trimming removed 7 bases from V and 7 bases from J, with 20 bases in between. DNA of the CDR3: TGTGCCAGCACCAGAGGTGGGATCCTCTCAGAGCAGTACTTC. Amino acids: CASTRGGILSEQYF.

This clonotype was counted a few times. The chain employs TRBV29-1 and TRBJ2-7; D possibly corresponds to TRBD1 (6 bases). From germline, CDR1 is SQVTM and CDR2 ANQGSEA. The V and J ends lost 3 bases and 3 bases respectively, with 12 bases between them. This CDR3 region has 13 residues. CDR3 amino acids: CSVEVVTGYEQYF. The CDR3 DNA reads as TGCAGCGTTGAGGTGGTGACAGGCTACGAGCAGTACTTC.

This clonotype was picked up a small number of times. J is TRBJ2-5 and V is TRBV14; no clear D gene. V lost 4 bases and J lost 3, with 15 bases in between. This CDR3 has 15 amino acids. The V gene's germline CDR1 is SGHDN and CDR2 FVKESK. The CDR3 DNA is TGTGCCAGCAGCCGCCGGTTGAACTCTAAAGAGACCCAGTACTTC. The encoded protein is CASSRRLNSKETQYF.

The genes are TRBV7-9 and TRBJ2-7; D might be TRBD2 (6 bases). V lost 5 bases and J lost 3, with 14 bases in between. CDR1 SEHNR and CDR2 FQNEAQ come from the germline V gene (reference sequence). The CDR3 covers 14 residues. In nucleotides, the CDR3 is TGTGCCAGCAGCCCCCTCGGGGGATTCTACGAGCAGTACTTC. It codes for CASSPLGGFYEQYF.

This clonotype was counted a few times. This rearrangement joins TRBV15 to TRBJ2-1; maybe TRBD2 (5 bases). The germline CDR1 and CDR2 sequences are LNHNV and YYDKDF (reference sequence). This CDR3 contains 17 residues. Between the trimmed V and J ends, which lost 1 base and 8 bases, there was a span of 21 bases. CDR3 amino acids: CATSRALERLAKDEQFF. CDR3 nucleotide sequence: TGTGCCACCAGCAGAGCCTTAGAACGGCTAGCTAAGGATGAGCAGTTCTTC.

This chain connects TRBV7-9 to TRBJ2-1, with a tentative D call TRBD2 (6 bases). CDR1 SEHNR and CDR2 FQNEAQ come from the germline V gene (reference sequence). The CDR3 has 16 residues. V lost 5 bases and J 13 bases, leaving 27 bases between the germline ends. CDR3 amino acids: CASSQRDPWREETQFF. CDR3 nucleotide sequence: TGTGCCAGCAGCCAAAGGGACCCCTGGAGGGAGGAGACCCAGTTCTTC.

This clonotype appeared a few times. V is TRBV20-1 and J is TRBJ2-7; D may be TRBD1 (5 bases). Trimming shortened V by 4 bases and J by 1 base, and 14 bases separated the two germline ends. This CDR3 spans 14 amino acids. Per germline, CDR1 DFQATT and CDR2 SNEGSKA (reference sequence). The CDR3 DNA reads TGCAGTGCTACGGTGGGCAGGGTGTCCTACGAGCAGTACTTC. This codes for CSATVGRVSYEQYF.

The V gene is TRBV20-1, the J gene TRBJ2-7, with 8 nucleotides matching TRBD2. V trimming: 2 bases; J trimming: 2 bases; junction bases outside the gene matches: 8. This CDR3 is 15 amino acids long. CDR1 is DFQATT and CDR2 is SNEGSKA in the germline V gene (reference sequence). The CDR3: CSARIGRGSPYEQYF. CDR3 nucleotide sequence: TGCAGTGCTAGAATCGGGAGGGGGTCCCCCTACGAGCAGTACTTC.

The chain carries TRBV6-1 and TRBJ1-2; D is uncertain. Trimming removed 4 bases at V and 8 bases at J, with 11 bases between. The CDR3 runs 12 residues. Germline CDR1 is MNHNS and CDR2 is SASEGT. Here the CDR3 reads CASSVYPGGYTF. The CDR3, as DNA: TGTGCCAGCAGTGTCTATCCGGGAGGCTACACCTTC.

This clonotype was observed a handful of times. J is TRBJ2-7 and V is TRBV6-1; TRBD1 matches 10 bases. With the DNA end fitting TRBJ2-5 better, the J assignment may be wrong. Per the germline V gene, CDR1 is MNHNS and CDR2 is SASEGT. This CDR3 region has 15 residues. The DNA for the CDR3 is TGTGCCAGCAAGCTCCGGGACAGGGGAGGGGAGACCCAGTACTTC. It codes for CASKLRDRGGETQYF.